The text below deals with one T cell receptor (beta chain). These data belong to a study of technical replicates of blood from several donors. This table comes from immunoSEQ multiplex PCR, and its TCRdb copy is limited to in-frame clones, with some not included. Of some 80,000 clones in the sample, 75% to 85% were seen once. This CDR3 contains 14 residues. Trimming took 6 bases from V and 7 from J; bases not matched to a gene: 11. Per the germline V gene, CDR1 is MNHEY and CDR2 is SMNVEV (reference sequence). V usage is TRBV27 and J usage is TRBJ1-2; 7 nucleotides line up with TRBD1. The TCR sequence derives from a human donor in good health. Some clones in this sample may be carry-over from other donors' samples. Sequencing was done on a sample of PBMCs. The CDR3 loop reads CASRPPQQGSGYTF. The DNA of the CDR3 is TGTGCCAGCAGACCCCCCCAACAGGGGAGTGGCTACACCTTC.